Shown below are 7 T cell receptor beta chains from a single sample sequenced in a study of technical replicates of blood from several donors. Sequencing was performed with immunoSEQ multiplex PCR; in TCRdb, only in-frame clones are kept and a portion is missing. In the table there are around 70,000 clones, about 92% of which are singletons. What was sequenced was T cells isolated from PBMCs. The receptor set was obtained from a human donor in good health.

CDR3 in DNA: TGTGCCAGCAGCTCCATACTAGCGGGGGAGCAGTACTTC. This encodes CASSSILAGEQYF. J is TRBJ2-7 and V is TRBV11-2; 10 nucleotides align to TRBD2. The CDR3 consists of 13 residues. The V gene's germline CDR1 is SGHAT and CDR2 FQNNGV. Unmatched junction bases numbered 4, after V lost 4 bases and J lost 7 bases.

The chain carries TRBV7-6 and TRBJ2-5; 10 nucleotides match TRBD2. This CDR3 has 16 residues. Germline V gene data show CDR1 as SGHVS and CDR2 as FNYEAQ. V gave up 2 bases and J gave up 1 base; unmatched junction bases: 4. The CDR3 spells CASSLRASGSQETQYF. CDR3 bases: TGTGCCAGCAGCTTAAGGGCTAGCGGGAGCCAAGAGACCCAGTACTTC.

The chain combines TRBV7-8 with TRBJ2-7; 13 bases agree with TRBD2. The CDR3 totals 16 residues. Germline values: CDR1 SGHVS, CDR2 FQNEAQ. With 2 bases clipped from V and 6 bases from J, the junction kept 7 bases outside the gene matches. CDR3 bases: TGTGCCAGCAGCTTAAGACTAGCGGGAGGCCCACTCGAGCAGTACTTC. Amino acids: CASSLRLAGGPLEQYF.

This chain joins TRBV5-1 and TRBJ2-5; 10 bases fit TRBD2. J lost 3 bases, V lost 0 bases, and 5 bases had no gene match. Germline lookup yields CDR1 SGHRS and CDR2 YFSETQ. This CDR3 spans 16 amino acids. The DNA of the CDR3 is TGCGCCAGCAGCTTGGGACTAGCGGGCTTCGAAGAGACCCAGTACTTC. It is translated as CASSLGLAGFEETQYF. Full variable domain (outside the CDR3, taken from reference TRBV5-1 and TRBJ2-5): KAGVTQTPRYLIKTRGQQVTLSCSPISGHRSVSWYQQTPGQGLQFLFEYFSETQRNKGNFPGRFSGRQFSNSRSEMNVSTLELGDSALYLCASSLGLAGFEETQYFGPGTRLLVL.

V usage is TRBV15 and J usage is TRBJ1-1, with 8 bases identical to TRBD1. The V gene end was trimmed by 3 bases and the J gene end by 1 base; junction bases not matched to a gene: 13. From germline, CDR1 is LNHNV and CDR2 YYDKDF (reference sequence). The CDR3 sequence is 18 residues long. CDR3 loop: CATSRGLWDRKTNTEAFF. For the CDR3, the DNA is TGTGCCACCAGCAGGGGGCTGTGGGACAGGAAAACGAACACTGAAGCTTTCTTT.

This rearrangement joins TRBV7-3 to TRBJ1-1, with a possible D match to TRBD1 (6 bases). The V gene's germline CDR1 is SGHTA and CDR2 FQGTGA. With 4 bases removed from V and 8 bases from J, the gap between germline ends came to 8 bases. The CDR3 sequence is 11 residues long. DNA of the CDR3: TGTGCCAGCAGCTCCGGACAGGAAGCTTTCTTT. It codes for CASSSGQEAFF.

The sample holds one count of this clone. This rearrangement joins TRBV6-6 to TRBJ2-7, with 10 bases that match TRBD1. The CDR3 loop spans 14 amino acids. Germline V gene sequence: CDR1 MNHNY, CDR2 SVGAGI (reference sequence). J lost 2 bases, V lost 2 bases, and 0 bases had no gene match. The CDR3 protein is CASSYGTGAYEQYF. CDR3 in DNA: TGTGCCAGCAGTTACGGGACAGGGGCCTACGAGCAGTACTTC.